These T cell receptor beta chains were read from a single sample in a study of blood T cell repertoires in COVID-19. Assay used: immunoSEQ multiplex PCR; TCRdb lists only in-frame clones, some missing. The data contain about 360,000 clones, around 84% of them singletons. Input material: peripheral blood. The receptors stem from a human donor with acute or convalescent COVID-19. The donor label of this sample is uncertain. The conserved cysteine and the conserved F or W are not part of the CDR3 here. A clone size is listed for some rows: how often the clone was seen (once, few, many), or a class if it is expanded.

J	V	size	CDR3
TRBJ1-3	TRBV7-9	once	ASSMDSYSGNTIY
TRBJ2-7	TRBV5-6	few	ASSLGSGIVSDEQY
TRBJ1-2	TRBV3-1/TRBV3-2	few	ASSQRGRGYNYGYT
TRBJ2-3	TRBV5-1	NA	ASSLGRVRADTQY
TRBJ1-6	TRBV5-1	NA	ASSQDSPNNSPLH
TRBJ2-1	TRBV18	NA	ASSRLAGTIYNEQF
TRBJ2-3	TRBV29-1	NA	SVDRDTDTQY
TRBJ2-7	TRBV28	NA	ASSPPGTGRYEQY
TRBJ1-1	TRBV11-1	NA	ASSLRTGHAF
TRBJ2-7	TRBV5-6	NA	ASSLGQVYEQY
TRBJ2-1	TRBV4-1	few	ASSQDPHRGGEQF
TRBJ2-1	TRBV5-1	NA	ASSYADRVGNNEQF
TRBJ2-2	TRBV11-2	NA	ASSSAGLAVTGELF
TRBJ1-2	TRBV9	NA	ASSVGWSGTGYGYT
TRBJ1-2	TRBV4-1	once	ASSQGAGGALVYGYT
TRBJ1-6	TRBV2	NA	ASEGQGGISPLH
TRBJ2-7	TRBV2	NA	ASRLMPGQGAYEQY
TRBJ1-4	TRBV3-1/TRBV3-2	NA	ASSQVAGGEEKLF
TRBJ1-2	TRBV30	NA	AWSADRRGGYT
TRBJ1-2	TRBV7-9	NA	ASSGRLGTRDNYGYT
TRBJ1-2	TRBV6-1	NA	ASSEEGRVGYT
TRBJ1-4	TRBV7-9	few	ASSFGTGGSANEKLF
TRBJ2-5	TRBV5-1	NA	ASSLNTAGETQY
TRBJ1-1	TRBV14	NA	ASSQVGREGAF
TRBJ1-2	TRBV6-2/TRBV6-3	NA	ASSQQGADT
TRBJ1-1	TRBV5-1	NA	ASSFRVGGPMNTEAF
TRBJ1-1	TRBV4-1	NA	ASSQALRDTEAF
TRBJ1-2	TRBV29-1	NA	SVREQGNYGYT
TRBJ1-5	TRBV28	NA	ASRVTGSQPQH
TRBJ1-1	TRBV19	NA	ASNRPLGTEAF
TRBJ1-2	TRBV6-5	NA	ASSYMGQGDGYT
TRBJ1-2	TRBV30	few	AWQQGAWGYT
TRBJ1-1	TRBV30	NA	AFSDRQNTEAF